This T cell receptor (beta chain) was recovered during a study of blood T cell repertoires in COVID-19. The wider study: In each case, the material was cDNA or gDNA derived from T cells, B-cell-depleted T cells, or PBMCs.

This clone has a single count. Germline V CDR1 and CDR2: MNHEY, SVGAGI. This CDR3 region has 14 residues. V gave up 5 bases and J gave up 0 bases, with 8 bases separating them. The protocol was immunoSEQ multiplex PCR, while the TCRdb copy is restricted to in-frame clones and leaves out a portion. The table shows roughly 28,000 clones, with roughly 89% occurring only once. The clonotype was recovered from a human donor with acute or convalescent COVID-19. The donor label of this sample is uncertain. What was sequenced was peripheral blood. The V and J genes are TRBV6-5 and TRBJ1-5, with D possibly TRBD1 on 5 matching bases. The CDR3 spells CASSTTGSNQPQHF. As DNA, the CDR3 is TGTGCCAGCAGTACCACAGGTAGCAATCAGCCCCAGCATTTT.